Following are 25 T cell receptor beta chains from one sample sequenced in a study of cytomegalovirus exposure and HLA in healthy donors. Repertoires were generated with immunoSEQ multiplex PCR, while TCRdb's copy carries only in-frame clones and drops some. The sample consists of approximately 300,000 clones, roughly 90% of them appearing once. The material sequenced was PBMCs. The source of these receptors is a woman in her late teens or twenties in good health and CMV-seronegative.

V usage is TRBV6-4 and J usage is TRBJ1-1; no clear D. The germline gives CDR1 MRHNA, CDR2 SNTAGT. This CDR3 spans 13 amino acids. The V gene lost 2 bases and the J gene lost 0 bases, with 4 bases spanning the gap. The CDR3 spells CASSDNMNTEAFF. CDR3 DNA sequence: TGTGCCAGCAGTGACAATATGAACACTGAAGCTTTCTTT.

The rearrangement joins TRBV7-7 to TRBJ2-7; a possible D gene is TRBD1 (6 bases). V was shortened by 5 bases and J by 1 base, with 9 bases between the two germline ends. Germline loops: CDR1 SSHAT, CDR2 FNYEAQ (reference sequence). The CDR3 has 13 residues. The CDR3 reads CASSHQGSYEQYF. For the CDR3, the DNA is TGTGCCAGCAGCCATCAGGGGTCCTACGAGCAGTACTTC.

The rearrangement joins TRBV7-2 to TRBJ2-7; 9 bases agree with TRBD1. This CDR3 spans 14 amino acids. Germline CDR1 and CDR2: SGHTA and FQGNSA. After removal of 5 bases from V and 5 bases from J, the junction contained 7 bases not matched to a gene. The CDR3 reads CASSQTGGRHEQYF. The CDR3 nucleotides are TGTGCCAGCAGCCAGACAGGGGGTCGCCACGAGCAGTACTTC.

The chain employs TRBV6-1 and TRBJ2-7; TRBD1 aligns across 11 bases. The V gene end was trimmed by 7 bases and the J gene end by 2 bases; junction bases not matched to a gene: 4. Germline loops: CDR1 MNHNS, CDR2 SASEGT. This CDR3 has 14 residues. The CDR3 sequence is CASIRDRGTYEQYF. Written as DNA, the CDR3 is TGTGCCAGCATAAGGGACAGGGGGACCTACGAGCAGTACTTC.

CDR3 nucleotide sequence: TGCGCCAGCAGCCCGGCTTTCGGACAGCTCAATCAGCCCCAGCATTTT. Translation: CASSPAFGQLNQPQHF. The V and J genes are TRBV4-1 and TRBJ1-5, with a possible D match to TRBD1 (6 bases). The germline V and J ends were trimmed by 4 bases and 3 bases, with 16 bases remaining between them. CDR1 and CDR2 (germline): MGHRA, YSYEKL. This CDR3 contains 16 residues.

This rearrangement joins TRBV28 to TRBJ1-4; D not resolved. CDR3 length: 14 amino acids. V gave up 3 bases and J gave up 8 bases, with 13 bases separating them. Germline assignment: CDR1 MDHEN and CDR2 SYDVKM. CDR3 region: CASSLAGVGEKLFF. The CDR3 region has the DNA TGTGCCAGCAGTTTGGCCGGGGTGGGGGAAAAACTGTTTTTT.

This chain joins TRBV6-6 and TRBJ2-7; 10 bases are a match to TRBD1. V trimming: 5 bases; J trimming: 2 bases; junction bases outside the gene matches: 9. Germline CDR1 reads MNHNY; CDR2 reads SVGAGI (reference sequence). This CDR3 contains 16 residues. CDR3 protein: CASSPGTGVLTYEQYF. The CDR3 nucleotides read TGTGCCAGCAGTCCCGGGACAGGGGTCCTAACCTACGAGCAGTACTTC.

The rearrangement joins TRBV4-1 to TRBJ2-7; possible D gene TRBD1, 5 bases. The germline gives CDR1 MGHRA, CDR2 YSYEKL. The CDR3 is 16 amino acids. The V end lost 1 base, the J end lost 5 bases, and 18 bases lay between the germline ends. The CDR3 bases are TGCGCCAGCAGCCAAGTATCGATGGTGACAGTGGACGAGCAGTACTTC. It codes for CASSQVSMVTVDEQYF.

CDR3 nucleotide sequence: TGCGCCAGCAGCCAAGTGGGGGACAGGGTGAGGGAGACCCAGTACTTC. It encodes CASSQVGDRVRETQYF. V and J are TRBV4-1 and TRBJ2-5; TRBD1 aligns across 9 bases. V was clipped by 1 base and J by 5 bases; unmatched bases: 8. CDR1 MGHRA and CDR2 YSYEKL come from the germline V gene. This CDR3 is 16 amino acids long.

The chain uses TRBV2 and TRBJ1-5; D gene uncertain. V lost 6 bases, J lost 3 bases, and 9 bases lay in between. The CDR3 totals 13 residues. CDR1 and CDR2 (germline): SNHLY, FYNNEI. The CDR3 here is CASRRSYNQPQHF. In DNA form, the CDR3 reads TGTGCCAGCAGGCGCTCGTACAATCAGCCCCAGCATTTT.

The chain has TRBV7-2 and TRBJ1-5; weak D call: TRBD1 (5 bases). The germline V gene encodes CDR1 SGHTA and CDR2 FQGNSA. This CDR3 contains 15 residues. V lost 5 bases, J lost 0 bases, and 11 bases lay in between. In DNA form, the CDR3 reads TGTGCCAGCAGCCCGGACACCTATAGCAATCAGCCCCAGCATTTT. Translating gives CASSPDTYSNQPQHF.

The chain employs TRBV7-9 and TRBJ2-1, with 12 bases lining up with TRBD2. Germline CDR1 SEHNR, CDR2 FQNEAQ (reference sequence). This CDR3 has 16 residues. Trimming at V came to 2 bases and at J to 5 bases, leaving 4 bases not matched to a gene. CDR3 DNA sequence: TGTGCCAGCAGCTTAAGAGGACTAGCGGGGAACAATGAGCAGTTCTTC. Translation gives CASSLRGLAGNNEQFF.

The chain recombines TRBV6-5 with TRBJ2-2; weak D call: TRBD2 (5 bases). The V gene's germline CDR1 is MNHEY and CDR2 SVGAGI. Trimming took off 4 bases at V and 6 bases at J, with 18 bases between the two ends. The length of the CDR3 is 16 residues. This CDR3 is CASSSTRASRPGELFF. The CDR3 region has the DNA TGTGCCAGCAGTTCCACGCGGGCTAGCCGTCCCGGGGAGCTGTTTTTT.

This rearrangement joins TRBV5-1 to TRBJ1-4, with a tentative D call TRBD1 (5 bases). Per the germline V gene, CDR1 is SGHRS and CDR2 is YFSETQ. The CDR3 extends over 12 amino acids. Trimming took 8 bases from V and 6 from J, leaving 11 bases between them. Written as DNA, the CDR3 is TGCGCCAGTACAGGATCGGATGAAAAACTGTTTTTT. Its protein product is CASTGSDEKLFF. Filled out from reference TRBV5-1 and TRBJ1-4, the complete variable domain reads KAGVTQTPRYLIKTRGQQVTLSCSPISGHRSVSWYQQTPGQGLQFLFEYFSETQRNKGNFPGRFSGRQFSNSRSEMNVSTLELGDSALYLCASTGSDEKLFFGSGTQLSVL.

This clone has a single count. This chain joins TRBV14 and TRBJ1-1, with D uncertain. The germline V and J ends were trimmed by 8 bases and 3 bases, with 22 bases remaining between them. Germline CDR1 reads SGHDN; CDR2 reads FVKESK. This CDR3 region has 16 residues. CDR3 sequence: CASSRLGEAADTEAFF. The CDR3 region has the DNA TGTGCCAGCTCTCGCCTGGGAGAGGCCGCAGACACTGAAGCTTTCTTT. The whole variable domain, filled in from reference TRBV14 and TRBJ1-1, reads EAGVTQFPSHSVIEKGQTVTLRCDPISGHDNLYWYRRVMGKEIKFLLHFVKESKQDESGMPNNRFLAERTGGTYSTLKVQPAELEDSGVYFCASSRLGEAADTEAFFGQGTRLTVV.

A remark on this clone: It is unclear where the CDR3 begins or ends on the DNA, so no DNA is shown, and the CDR3 is as TCRdb lists it. Distinct nucleotide sequences in the sample also encode this CDR3. The chain has TRBV29-1 and TRBJ2-1; TRBD1, the D gene given by the table, was not confirmed from the DNA. The CDR3 spans 13 amino acids, including both terminal residues. The germline gives CDR1 SQVTM, CDR2 ANQGSEA. CDR3 in amino acids: CSVGQGAPLGTVF.

The chain links TRBV6-5 to TRBJ1-2; D is unresolved. The CDR3 is made up of 13 amino acids. The germline gives CDR1 MNHEY, CDR2 SVGAGI. V was trimmed by 0 bases and J by 6 bases, leaving 8 bases between them. CDR3 region: CASSYSLRDGYTF. The DNA for the CDR3 is TGTGCCAGCAGTTACTCCTTACGAGATGGCTACACCTTC.

The chain recombines TRBV6-5 with TRBJ2-7, with no clear D. Germline loops: CDR1 MNHEY, CDR2 SVGAGI. Trimming removed 0 bases at V and 5 bases at J, with 8 bases between. The CDR3 contains 13 residues. CDR3 sequence reads: CASSYSFSHEQYF. Here the CDR3 DNA reads TGTGCCAGCAGTTACTCGTTTTCTCACGAGCAGTACTTC.

A single count supports this clone. The J gene is TRBJ1-3, the V gene TRBV28; a weak D match, TRBD1 (6 bases). V was clipped by 5 bases and J by 1 base, with 15 bases between them. Looked up from germline, CDR1 is MDHEN and CDR2 is SYDVKM. The CDR3 spans 16 residues. In DNA, the CDR3 is TGTGCCAGCAGTCCGACAGGCCCCACATCTGGAAACACCATATATTTT. The encoded protein is CASSPTGPTSGNTIYF.

The chain joins TRBV28 to TRBJ2-1, with 8 bases aligning to TRBD1. The germline gives CDR1 MDHEN, CDR2 SYDVKM. Losses at the gene ends were 5 bases for V and 3 bases for J; bases not matched to a gene: 9. This CDR3 is built from 16 residues. The CDR3 loop reads CASSQPDRAHYNEQFF. The CDR3 DNA reads as TGTGCCAGCAGTCAACCGGACAGGGCCCACTACAATGAGCAGTTCTTC.

The rearrangement links TRBV11-1 to TRBJ1-1, with 10 bases that match TRBD1. The germline V gene has CDR1 SGHAT and CDR2 FQDESV (reference sequence). This CDR3 has 12 amino acids. J lost 10 bases, V lost 4 bases, and 3 bases had no gene match. The CDR3 here is CASSSRTGGAFF. The CDR3 nucleotides read TGTGCCAGCAGCTCCCGGACAGGGGGAGCTTTCTTT.

The chain uses TRBV28 and TRBJ2-1; TRBD1 agrees at 7 bases. The CDR3 loop spans 15 amino acids. Germline loops: CDR1 MDHEN, CDR2 SYDVKM. V lost 6 bases, J lost 5 bases, and 10 bases stayed unmatched. The CDR3 reads CASSLAGDRDNEQFF. The CDR3 region has the DNA TGTGCCAGCAGCCTCGCCGGGGACAGAGACAATGAGCAGTTCTTC.

V usage is TRBV12-5 and J usage is TRBJ1-5; 8 positions agree with TRBD1. CDR1 LGHNT and CDR2 FRNRAP come from the germline V gene. The CDR3 loop spans 16 amino acids. The V segment lost 7 bases and the J segment 3 bases; nucleotides outside the gene matches: 11. The CDR3 reads CASENAGQDYNQPQHF. In DNA, the CDR3 is TGTGCTAGTGAGAATGCGGGACAGGACTACAATCAGCCCCAGCATTTT.

V gene TRBV4-1 combines with J gene TRBJ2-7, with 13 bases lining up with TRBD2. The J segment lost 6 bases and the V segment lost 2 bases, leaving 4 bases of the junction unmatched. The CDR3 is made up of 15 amino acids. The germline V gene encodes CDR1 MGHRA and CDR2 YSYEKL. This CDR3 reads CASSQRLAGGGEQYF. CDR3 nucleotide sequence: TGCGCCAGCAGCCAACGACTAGCGGGAGGAGGCGAGCAGTACTTC.

The V call is TRBV2, the J call TRBJ2-2, with D possibly TRBD2 on 6 matching bases. CDR1 is SNHLY, CDR2 FYNNEI, per germline. Trimming stripped 6 bases from V and 3 bases from J, with 11 bases between. The CDR3 totals 14 residues. This CDR3 reads CASRGVADTGELFF. The CDR3 DNA sequence: TGTGCCAGCAGAGGAGTAGCGGACACCGGGGAGCTGTTTTTT.